Listed below are T cell receptor beta chains from one sample, sequenced in a study of T cell responses to AZD1222 COVID-19 vaccine. Produced via immunoSEQ multiplex PCR; TCRdb's table is partial and in-frame only. The sample yields some 96,000 clones, approximately 88% seen once. The sequenced sample was peripheral blood, obtained 28 days after the second AZD1222 dose. These receptors originate from an adult who received the AZD1222 COVID-19 vaccine. The CDR3 runs from the conserved cysteine through the conserved F or W. A D gene is named only where the DNA matches it firmly. Only some rows state a clone size, as once, few, many or a class for expanded clones.

size | J | V | D | DNA | CDR3
few | TRBJ2-1 | TRBV27 | - | TGTGCCAGCAGTCGTAAGCGCGATGAGCAGTTCTTC | CASSRKRDEQFF
- | TRBJ1-2 | TRBV5-6 | - | TGTGCCAGCACCCTAATTCGAGCAAGGGAAGCCTATGGCTACACCTTC | CASTLIRAREAYGYTF
- | TRBJ1-1 | TRBV6-1 | - | TGTGCCAGCAGAGAAGTGTTGAACACTGAAGCTTTCTTT | CASREVLNTEAFF
- | TRBJ1-2 | TRBV7-3 | - | TGTGCCAGCAGCTTATCGCCCGGCCTGGGTGGCTACACCTTC | CASSLSPGLGGYTF
- | TRBJ1-1 | TRBV7-9 | - | TGTGCCAGCAGCTTACAGGAATTGAACACTGAAGCTTTCTTT | CASSLQELNTEAFF
- | TRBJ2-1 | TRBV4-3 | - | TGCGCCAGCAGCCCCAGCTGGGACAACTACAATGAGCAGTTCTTC | CASSPSWDNYNEQFF
few | TRBJ2-1 | TRBV7-2 | - | TGTGCCAGCAGCTTAGGTTGGGCCGACTTCAATGAGCAGTTCTTC | CASSLGWADFNEQFF
- | TRBJ2-1 | TRBV9 | - | TGTGCCAGCAGCGGGAGTCACAATGAGCAGTTCTTC | CASSGSHNEQFF
- | TRBJ1-1 | TRBV5-6 | - | TGTGCCAGCAGCCCCGAGGGAGGGCCTAACACTGAAGCTTTCTTT | CASSPEGGPNTEAFF
- | TRBJ1-5 | TRBV5-6 | - | TGTGCCAGCAGTAACTATGGACTGAGCAATCAGCCCCAGCATTTT | CASSNYGLSNQPQHF
- | TRBJ2-3 | TRBV5-4 | - | TGTGCCAGCAGCTTGGGGGCGGGGAACACAGATACGCAGTATTTT | CASSLGAGNTDTQYF
- | TRBJ1-1 | TRBV7-9 | - | TGTGCCAGCAGCTTTGGCTCAGGGAACACTGAAGCTTTCTTT | CASSFGSGNTEAFF
- | TRBJ2-7 | TRBV11-2 | TRBD1 | TGTGCCAGCAGCACAGACAGGGTTTACGAGCAGTACTTC | CASSTDRVYEQYF
- | TRBJ2-1 | TRBV30 | TRBD2 | TGTGCCTGGAGTGGACTAGCGATCGGCAATGAGCAGTTCTTC | CAWSGLAIGNEQFF
- | TRBJ1-5 | TRBV28 | - | TGTGCCAGCCAGAAGGCCAGGCCCTTCAATCAGCCCCAGCATTTT | CASQKARPFNQPQHF
- | TRBJ1-2 | TRBV9 | - | TGTGCCAGCAGCGTAGAAGGACTTGGGCCCTACACCTTC | CASSVEGLGPYTF
- | TRBJ1-5 | TRBV19 | TRBD1 | TGTGCCAGTCGCCGGACAGGGGGCAATCAGCCCCAGCATTTT | CASRRTGGNQPQHF
- | TRBJ2-7 | TRBV19 | - | TGTGCCAGTAGTATTCAAAGGGGACCCTACGAGCAGTACTTC | CASSIQRGPYEQYF